This T cell receptor beta chain was identified during a study of T cell changes during pregnancy in multiple sclerosis. CDR3 size: 18 residues. V was pared by 3 bases and J by 4 bases, with 11 bases of the junction left unmatched. Germline assignment: CDR1 LNHDA and CDR2 SQIVND (reference sequence). The assay was immunoSEQ multiplex PCR, and TCRdb's table has in-frame clones only and misses some. The sample records 60,000 to 85,000 clones, roughly 89% being singletons. The rearrangement joins TRBV19 to TRBJ2-1, with 11 bases identical to TRBD2. Sample: peripheral blood, taken after pregnancy. This sequence originates from a female donor in good health, enrolled as a control in a pregnancy study. This chain's CDR3 is CASSMRLGLADFYNEQFF. The CDR3 DNA reads as TGTGCCAGTAGTATGAGGCTGGGACTAGCGGATTTTTACAATGAGCAGTTCTTC.